This TCR beta chain was sequenced during a study of blood T cell repertoires in COVID-19. Looking at the study overall: Material from acute and convalescent COVID-19 was sourced from the United States, Italy and Spain. PBMCs, B-cell-depleted T cells, or T cells were the source of the cDNA or gDNA that made up the material.

Per the authors' pipeline: Estimation of nucleated cell counts relied on the amplification of reference gene primers. Some clones are missing from TCRdb's copy, which holds only in-frame ones; the method was immunoSEQ multiplex PCR. V, J and clone size reflect that table, while D and trimming were determined from the DNA. The sample includes fewer than 350,000 clones, 65% to 90% of them seen just once. Germline-derived CDR1 and CDR2 are SGHRS and YFSETQ. V was clipped by 4 bases and J by 0 bases, with 7 bases between them. CDR3 size: 14 residues. A note on this clone: Other DNA sequences within the sample encode an identical CDR3.

V gene TRBV5-1 combines with J gene TRBJ1-4; weak D call: TRBD1 (6 bases). The source of this sequence is a human donor in a cohort sampled during active COVID-19. Sequenced sample: peripheral blood. The CDR3 DNA sequence: TGCGCCAGCAGCGAGGGGGCAACTAATGAAAAACTGTTTTTT. This translates into CASSEGATNEKLFF.